The present T cell receptor (beta chain) was sequenced within a study of molecular identifiers for immune sequencing clone quantification. TCRdb reprocessed the PCR reads with MiXCR, giving one entry per CDR3 protein. This sample yields tens of thousands of distinct CDR3 sequences, of which 15% to 20% are seen a single time; about 1.2% belongs to the top ten. CDR3 length equals 17 residues. Germline CDR1 and CDR2: ENHRY and SYGVKD. V gave up 4 bases and J gave up 2 bases; unmatched junction bases: 10. This clonotype was observed many times. This TCR came from a human donor in good health. Some libraries in this study had Jurkat cell RNA spiked in. The specimen was naive CD8+ T cells from blood, with Jurkat cell RNA spiked in. Specified subset: FACS-sorted CD8+CD4-CCR7+CD45RA+ naive T cells. The rearrangement links TRBV10-3 to TRBJ2-3; 9 nucleotides agree with TRBD2. CDR3 amino acids: CAISALAGTQNTDTQYF. The CDR3 coding sequence is TGTGCCATCAGTGCCCTAGCGGGGACCCAAAACACAGATACGCAGTATTTT.